Listed here are 4 T cell receptor beta chains from one sample, sequenced in a study of cytomegalovirus exposure and HLA in healthy donors. PCR used 60 Vbeta primers and 13 Jbeta primers. Assay: immunoSEQ multiplex PCR; the TCRdb copy retains only in-frame clones and omits some. The sample has a few hundred thousand clones, more than 80% seen once; the top ten hold around 2.8%. The sequencing sample was made of PBMCs. The receptors shown here come from a man aged 25 to 40 in good health and CMV-seronegative.

The genes are TRBV19 and TRBJ1-5; D possibly corresponds to TRBD1 (5 bases). V lost 5 bases to trimming and J lost 0 bases, with 11 bases between them. CDR1 and CDR2 (germline): LNHDA, SQIVND (reference sequence). CDR3 length: 15 residues. DNA of the CDR3: TGTGCCAGTAGTTTCCAGGGATCTAGCAATCAGCCCCAGCATTTT. Its translation is CASSFQGSSNQPQHF.

This clone is a singleton in its sample. V is TRBV28 and J is TRBJ1-1; no clear D. CDR3 size: 13 residues. Germline CDR1 reads MDHEN; CDR2 reads SYDVKM. Trimming left V 4 bases short and J 7 bases short, with 13 bases between. CDR3 residues: CASSYSPRIEAFF. The CDR3 DNA reads as TGTGCCAGCAGTTATTCCCCCAGAATTGAAGCTTTCTTT.

The chain has TRBV2 and TRBJ2-5; possible D gene TRBD1, 5 bases. Between the trimmed V and J ends, which lost 8 bases and 6 bases, there was a span of 7 bases. The germline CDR1 and CDR2 sequences are SNHLY and FYNNEI. The CDR3 length is 10 residues. CDR3 loop: CASQGKTQYF. In DNA form, the CDR3 reads TGTGCCAGCCAGGGAAAGACCCAGTACTTC.

This sequence joins TRBV5-6 and TRBJ2-7; TRBD1 matches 8 bases. The germline V gene has CDR1 SGHDT and CDR2 YYEEEE. The CDR3 runs 15 residues. V lost 5 bases to trimming and J lost 3 bases; unmatched junction nucleotides: 10. The CDR3 DNA reads TGTGCCAGCAGTCGACAACCAGGGGGCATCTACGAGCAGTACTTC. Its protein product is CASSRQPGGIYEQYF.